One sample yielded the 30 T cell receptor beta chains listed below, sequenced in a study of response to subunit inactivated influenza vaccine. TCRdb fed the RT-PCR reads into MiXCR, producing one record per CDR3 protein. The profile shows 450,000 to 600,000 distinct CDR3 sequences, approximately 7.7% of them singletons. Here the sequenced sample was PBMCs from blood, taken approximately 25 months after vaccination. All receptors come from a man aged 50 to 69 who received an inactivated influenza vaccine.

This rearrangement joins TRBV10-3 to TRBJ2-7; 9 nucleotides align to TRBD2. This CDR3 contains 15 residues. With 4 bases clipped from V and 0 bases from J, the junction kept 4 bases outside the gene matches. Germline-derived CDR1 and CDR2 are ENHRY and SYGVKD. Here the CDR3 DNA reads TGTGCCATCAGTGCCCGGACTAGCGTCTCCTACGAGCAGTACTTC. The encoded protein is CAISARTSVSYEQYF.

Many counts were recorded for this clonotype. The chain has TRBV5-1 and TRBJ2-1; D not certain. CDR1 is SGHRS and CDR2 is YFSETQ in the germline V gene. Deletions cut 5 bases from V and 8 bases from J, with 8 bases between. The CDR3 runs to 11 residues. For the CDR3, the DNA is TGCGCCAGCAGGTTCGAGGATGAGCAGTTCTTC. Translation gives CASRFEDEQFF.

The table lists this clonotype with many counts. The chain has TRBV29-1 and TRBJ2-3; D not certain. With 1 base removed from V and 2 bases from J, the gap between germline ends came to 7 bases. The length of the CDR3 is 13 residues. CDR1 and CDR2 (germline): SQVTM, ANQGSEA. This CDR3 is CSVEVDSTDTQYF. The CDR3 coding sequence is TGCAGCGTTGAAGTGGATTCCACAGATACGCAGTATTTT.

The V call is TRBV6-5, the J call TRBJ2-3; D gene unclear. The V gene lost 3 bases and the J gene lost 3 bases, with 13 bases spanning the gap. Germline V gene sequence: CDR1 MNHEY, CDR2 SVGAGI. The CDR3 loop spans 15 amino acids. The CDR3 DNA reads as TGTGCCAGCAGTTATACATGGGCCGGGACAGATACGCAGTATTTT. Its translation is CASSYTWAGTDTQYF.

This clonotype was observed at least ten times. This sequence joins TRBV5-1 and TRBJ2-5; 7 bases map to TRBD2. Germline V gene data show CDR1 as SGHRS and CDR2 as YFSETQ. The CDR3 extends over 15 amino acids. Germline trimming cut 0 bases from V and 1 base from J; bases unmatched to any gene: 3. CDR3 loop: CASSLVRGSQETQYF. The CDR3 DNA is TGCGCCAGCAGCTTGGTGCGGGGGAGCCAAGAGACCCAGTACTTC.

There are many counts of this clonotype. The chain uses TRBV12-3 or TRBV12-4 and TRBJ2-3; TRBD1 might be the D (6 bases). Trimming left V 1 base short and J 0 bases short, with 14 bases between. The CDR3 totals 17 residues. Here the CDR3 reads CASSLVLRTASTDTQYF. DNA for the CDR3: TGTGCCAGCAGTTTAGTGTTACGGACAGCTAGCACAGATACGCAGTATTTT.

As DNA, the CDR3 is TGTGCCAGCAGTTTGATAGGGAATCGCAAAAACATTCAGTACTTC. It translates to CASSLIGNRKNIQYF. This chain connects TRBV28 to TRBJ2-4; no reliable D call. There are 15 residues in the CDR3. V gave up 3 bases and J gave up 3 bases, with 12 bases separating them. Looked up from germline, CDR1 is MDHEN and CDR2 is SYDVKM.

This clonotype occurred many times. The chain carries TRBV10-3 and TRBJ2-1; 9 bases map to TRBD2. V was pared by 1 base and J by 6 bases, with 10 bases of the junction left unmatched. The germline CDR1 and CDR2 sequences are ENHRY and SYGVKD. The CDR3 consists of 17 residues. The CDR3 loop is CAISEFEVLAGANEQFF. CDR3 in DNA: TGTGCCATCAGTGAGTTCGAAGTCTTAGCGGGAGCCAATGAGCAGTTCTTC.

Many counts were recorded for this clonotype. The chain combines TRBV6-2 or TRBV6-3 with TRBJ2-2, with 9 bases aligning to TRBD1. The CDR3 is 16 residues long. The germline CDR1 and CDR2 sequences are MNHEY and SVGEGT. With 5 bases clipped from V and 4 bases from J, the junction kept 8 bases outside the gene matches. As DNA, the CDR3 is TGTGCCAGCAGTCCCTGGGGGACAGGGATCACCGGGGAGCTGTTTTTT. This encodes CASSPWGTGITGELFF.

This clonotype was picked up many times. The rearrangement joins TRBV6-1 to TRBJ2-5; D not certain. The CDR3 extends over 13 amino acids. The germline CDR1 and CDR2 sequences are MNHNS and SASEGT. With 5 bases removed from V and 4 bases from J, the gap between germline ends came to 11 bases. CDR3 residues: CASSTSRGETQYF. DNA of the CDR3: TGTGCCAGCAGTACCTCCCGTGGAGAGACCCAGTACTTC.

This clonotype occurred many times. The chain links TRBV7-9 to TRBJ2-7, with no clear D. The length of the CDR3 is 13 residues. CDR1 is SEHNR, CDR2 FQNEAQ, per germline (reference sequence). Trimming pared 0 bases from V and 3 bases from J, leaving 6 bases between. DNA of the CDR3: TGTGCCAGCAGCTTAGCGTACAACTACGAGCAGTACTTC. It translates to CASSLAYNYEQYF.

This clonotype was recorded a few times. The rearrangement joins TRBV10-3 to TRBJ2-2; D may be TRBD2 (5 bases). The CDR3 has 14 amino acids. V was clipped by 8 bases and J by 2 bases, with 12 bases between them. CDR1 and CDR2 (germline): ENHRY, SYGVKD. The CDR3 coding sequence is TGTGCCATCTCGGGTCGGGATAACACCGGGGAGCTGTTTTTT. It translates to CAISGRDNTGELFF.

This sequence joins TRBV12-3 or TRBV12-4 and TRBJ2-3, with 7 positions matching TRBD1. V lost 5 bases to trimming and J lost 8 bases; unmatched junction nucleotides: 10. The CDR3 has 14 amino acids. CDR3 bases: TGTGCCAGCAGTCTGGTCGGACAGGATCCTACGCAGTATTTT. Translation: CASSLVGQDPTQYF.

V and J are TRBV24-1 and TRBJ1-1, with 11 bases fitting TRBD1. CDR1 and CDR2 from the germline V gene are KGHDR and SFDVKD. The J segment lost 9 bases and the V segment lost 4 bases, leaving 12 bases of the junction unmatched. The CDR3 loop spans 16 amino acids. CDR3 nucleotide sequence: TGTGCCACCAGTGACAATGGTTCAGGGACAGGGGGTAAAGCTTTCTTT. Its translation is CATSDNGSGTGGKAFF.

V usage is TRBV5-1 and J usage is TRBJ1-2, with D perhaps TRBD1 (5 bases). There are 14 residues in the CDR3. Trimming pared 0 bases from V and 8 bases from J, leaving 14 bases between. In germline, CDR1 is SGHRS, CDR2 YFSETQ. In nucleotides, the CDR3 is TGCGCCAGCAGCTTGGGCAGGGTAGGGGAAGGCTACACCTTC. Protein: CASSLGRVGEGYTF. Filled out from reference TRBV5-1 and TRBJ1-2, the complete variable domain reads KAGVTQTPRYLIKTRGQQVTLSCSPISGHRSVSWYQQTPGQGLQFLFEYFSETQRNKGNFPGRFSGRQFSNSRSEMNVSTLELGDSALYLCASSLGRVGEGYTFGSGTRLTVV.

This clonotype has at least ten counts. V is TRBV5-6 and J is TRBJ2-2, with D unclear. This CDR3 is built from 14 residues. Germline lookup yields CDR1 SGHDT and CDR2 YYEEEE. Trimming shortened V by 6 bases and J by 6 bases, and 15 bases separated the two germline ends. The CDR3 DNA sequence: TGTGCCAGCAACCATGATCGCAGGTCCGGGGAGCTGTTTTTT. Translating it yields CASNHDRRSGELFF.

This clonotype came up a few times. This chain connects TRBV27 to TRBJ2-6; weak D call: TRBD1 (5 bases). Germline V gene sequence: CDR1 MNHEY, CDR2 SMNVEV (reference sequence). The CDR3 sequence is 15 residues long. Deletions cut 7 bases from V and 4 bases from J, with 14 bases between. Here the CDR3 DNA reads TGTGCCAGCACCGGCAGGGTGTCCGGGGCCAACGTCCTGACTTTC. Translation: CASTGRVSGANVLTF. Full variable domain (rest looked up from reference TRBV27 and TRBJ2-6): EAQVTQNPRYLITVTGKKLTVTCSQNMNHEYMSWYRQDPGLGLRQIYYSMNVEVTDKGDVPEGYKVSRKEKRNFPLILESPSPNQTSLYFCASTGRVSGANVLTFGAGSRLTVL.

The chain recombines TRBV12-3 or TRBV12-4 with TRBJ2-5; D is possibly TRBD1 (6 bases). Trimming shortened V by 5 bases and J by 4 bases, and 11 bases separated the two germline ends. The CDR3 is made up of 13 amino acids. Here the CDR3 DNA reads TGTGCCAGCAGTCTCCACAGGGTAGAGACCCAGTACTTC. This gives the protein CASSLHRVETQYF.

This rearrangement joins TRBV6-5 to TRBJ1-1; D is undetermined. The germline V gene encodes CDR1 MNHEY and CDR2 SVGAGI. Deletions cut 0 bases from V and 2 bases from J, with 10 bases between. This CDR3 is 15 amino acids long. In DNA form, the CDR3 reads TGTGCCAGCAGTTACTCGGGTGGGGAAAACACTGAAGCTTTCTTT. This encodes CASSYSGGENTEAFF.

This clonotype showed up just a few times. This chain joins TRBV10-3 and TRBJ1-1, with D possibly TRBD1 on 5 matching bases. The V gene lost 6 bases and the J gene lost 0 bases, with 11 bases spanning the gap. The CDR3 consists of 14 residues. Per germline, CDR1 ENHRY and CDR2 SYGVKD. As DNA, the CDR3 is TGTGCCATCAGGATAGGGACGGTGAACACTGAAGCTTTCTTT. Encoded protein: CAIRIGTVNTEAFF.

This clonotype showed up many times. The rearrangement uses TRBV6-1 and TRBJ1-1; D is perhaps TRBD1 (6 bases). From germline, CDR1 is MNHNS and CDR2 SASEGT. The V and J ends lost 6 bases and 1 base respectively, with 9 bases between them. The CDR3 is made up of 13 amino acids. The CDR3 here is CASRGQWNTEAFF. The CDR3 region has the DNA TGTGCCAGCAGGGGACAATGGAACACTGAAGCTTTCTTT.

This clonotype was recorded a few times. The CDR3 DNA sequence: TGTGCCAGCAGTGAAGGTCTGAGACAGGGTAGTGGCAATCAGCCCCAGCATTTT. Translating gives CASSEGLRQGSGNQPQHF. The chain carries TRBV2 and TRBJ1-5, with TRBD1 identical over 7 bases. Per germline, CDR1 SNHLY and CDR2 FYNNEI. The CDR3 is made up of 18 amino acids. V lost 1 base and J lost 2; bases outside the gene matches: 11.

This clonotype has a handful of counts. This chain connects TRBV4-3 to TRBJ2-7; 7 positions match TRBD2. The germline V gene has CDR1 LGHNA and CDR2 YSLEER. The CDR3 spans 16 residues. V shed 5 bases and J 1 base; nucleotides not matched to a gene: 11. CDR3: CASSLAYMGGSYEQYF. For the CDR3, the DNA is TGCGCCAGCAGCTTGGCCTATATGGGGGGGTCCTACGAGCAGTACTTC.

The sample holds many counts of this clonotype. The chain recombines TRBV7-2 with TRBJ2-2, with D perhaps TRBD1 (5 bases). V shed 5 bases and J shed 4 bases, with 17 bases lying between them. CDR1 and CDR2 (germline): SGHTA, FQGNSA. This CDR3 is built from 16 residues. CDR3 amino acids: CASSPPGREITGELFF. CDR3 coding DNA: TGTGCCAGCAGCCCCCCGGGCAGGGAAATCACCGGGGAGCTGTTTTTT.

CDR3 in amino acids: CASSLEFTGGYEQYF. CDR3 coding DNA: TGTGCCAGCAGCTTAGAATTCACAGGGGGATACGAGCAGTACTTC. The V gene is TRBV7-2, the J gene TRBJ2-7; 8 bases fit TRBD1. J gave up 4 bases and V 1 base, and 6 bases lay outside the gene matches. Germline values: CDR1 SGHTA, CDR2 FQGNSA. The CDR3 contains 15 residues.

The chain couples TRBV25-1 to TRBJ2-2, with 7 bases aligning to TRBD2. CDR1 and CDR2 from the germline V gene are MGHDK and SYGVNS. This CDR3 contains 17 residues. The ends lost 4 bases at V and 4 bases at J; junction bases unmatched: 12. CDR3 sequence reads: CASSGGLAGVVTGELFF. The CDR3 region has the DNA TGTGCCAGCAGTGGGGGACTCGCGGGAGTGGTCACCGGGGAGCTGTTTTTT. Supplemented by reference TRBV25-1 and TRBJ2-2, the full variable domain reads EADIYQTPRYLVIGTGKKITLECSQTMGHDKMYWYQQDPGMELHLIHYSYGVNSTEKGDLSSESTVSRIRTEHFPLTLESARPSHTSQYLCASSGGLAGVVTGELFFGEGSRLTVL.

This clonotype was detected ten times or more. The rearrangement uses TRBV4-1 and TRBJ2-1, with TRBD2 matching 15 bases. This CDR3 has 18 residues. CDR1 MGHRA and CDR2 YSYEKL come from the germline V gene. The V segment lost 3 bases and the J segment 0 bases; nucleotides outside the gene matches: 3. The CDR3 spells CASSHGLAGGSSYNEQFF. CDR3 DNA: TGCGCCAGCAGCCACGGACTAGCGGGGGGGAGCTCCTACAATGAGCAGTTCTTC.

This clonotype was seen only a few times. The chain employs TRBV7-2 and TRBJ1-2; 9 nucleotides align to TRBD1. With 5 bases clipped from V and 4 bases from J, the junction kept 5 bases outside the gene matches. The germline gives CDR1 SGHTA, CDR2 FQGNSA. CDR3 length equals 14 residues. CDR3 nucleotides: TGTGCCAGCAGCCCAGGGACAGGGACCTATGGCTACACCTTC. The encoded protein is CASSPGTGTYGYTF.

This clonotype was counted between two and nine times. The chain is built from TRBV6-6 and TRBJ1-3, with D maybe TRBD1 (6 bases). This CDR3 spans 13 amino acids. Germline V CDR1 and CDR2: MNHNY, SVGAGI (reference sequence). V was cut by 11 bases and J by 0 bases, with 11 bases left in between. This chain's CDR3 is CAGTQSSGNTIYF. The DNA for the CDR3 is TGTGCCGGGACACAGAGCTCTGGAAACACCATATATTTT.

The chain carries TRBV6-1 and TRBJ2-7; D is uncertain. CDR1 is MNHNS and CDR2 is SASEGT in the germline V gene. The CDR3 consists of 14 residues. V lost 2 bases and J lost 4, with 12 bases in between. The CDR3: CASSEMVLGYEQYF. The DNA of the CDR3 is TGTGCCAGCAGTGAAATGGTATTAGGGTACGAGCAGTACTTC.